This TCR beta chain was sequenced in a study of patients and donors after allogeneic stem cell transplantation. CDR1 is DFQATT, CDR2 SNEGSKA, per germline (reference sequence). With 5 bases clipped from V and 5 bases from J, the junction kept 10 bases outside the gene matches. The CDR3 is 14 amino acids. Using its own MiXCR run on the RT-PCR reads, TCRdb lists one record per CDR3 protein. The sample records around 150,000 distinct CDR3 sequences, about 40% being singletons. This clonotype was observed a few times. The clonotype was recovered from a human donor who was either an allogeneic HSCT recipient or a stem cell or donor lymphocyte infusion donor (not recorded which). It is not recorded whose cells these are; they may come from a transplant donor. The chain couples TRBV20-1 to TRBJ1-1, with 8 bases that match TRBD1. The sequencing input was blood, either unsorted or a sorted T cell fraction (not recorded which). CDR3 sequence (DNA): TGCAGTGCTGAGCCCGGACAGGGTGGGACTGAAGCTTTCTTT. It translates to CSAEPGQGGTEAFF.